Below are 4 T cell receptor beta chains sequenced from a single sample in a study of T cells in Graves' hyperthyroidism and ophthalmopathy. Amplified TCR beta CDR3 regions derived from RNA transcripts. Using the HTBI primer set, a first-round RT-PCR was run on the TCR CDR3. TCRdb reanalysed the multiplex PCR reads using MiXCR and keeps one entry per CDR3 protein. The table shows about 300,000 distinct CDR3 sequences, with roughly 19% occurring only once. The sequenced sample was blood. The receptor set was obtained from a man aged 50-60 years with Graves' ophthalmopathy.

This clonotype was observed at least ten times. This chain joins TRBV18 and TRBJ2-1, with a tentative D call TRBD2 (5 bases). V lost 5 bases, J lost 7 bases, and 18 bases lay in between. Germline-derived CDR1 and CDR2 are KGHSH and LQKENI. CDR3 length: 15 residues. The CDR3 region is CASSYGLEGTNEQFF. CDR3 nucleotides: TGTGCCAGCTCATACGGACTTGAGGGTACAAATGAGCAGTTCTTC.

Concerning this clonotype itself: A much larger clone differs by one base, so this may be a read error. The V gene is TRBV12-3 or TRBV12-4, the J gene TRBJ2-5, with 9 bases lining up with TRBD1. This CDR3 spans 14 amino acids. The CDR3 DNA is TGTACCAGCAGTCACAGGGGGCTTGAGAAGACCCAGTACTTC. Amino acid sequence: CTSSHRGLEKTQYF.

As concerns this clonotype: A read error is likely, as this CDR3 ends without the conserved phenylalanine or tryptophan. The chain has TRBV11-2 and TRBJ1-6; possibly TRBD1 for D (5 bases). The CDR3 runs 14 residues. Germline CDR1 and CDR2: SGHAT and FQNNGV. The V and J ends lost 0 bases and 10 bases respectively, with 10 bases between them. The CDR3 DNA reads as TGTGCCAGCAGCTTAGAAGGGACGGGATCACCCCTCCACCTT. Encoded protein: CASSLEGTGSPLHL.

At least ten counts were recorded for this clonotype. V gene TRBV14 combines with J gene TRBJ2-2; D not resolved. CDR1 and CDR2 (germline): SGHDN, FVKESK. V lost 0 bases and J 3 bases, leaving 5 bases between the germline ends. CDR3 length equals 14 residues. Here the CDR3 DNA reads TGTGCCAGCAGCCAAGACGCAGACACCGGGGAGCTGTTTTTT. This encodes CASSQDADTGELFF.